Following are 16 T cell receptor beta chains from one sample sequenced in a study of T-cell reconstitution after alpha-beta-depleted transplantation in children. For TCRbeta, the library was prepared with unique molecular identifiers. MiXCR was run by TCRdb on the PCR reads, yielding one entry per CDR3 protein. The sample carries approximately 490,000 distinct CDR3 sequences, roughly an eighth recorded once. Sample: PBMCs from the stem cell graft donor, taken from the stem cell graft. The receptors originated from a human donor who donated a stem cell graft to a child with combined immunodeficiency.

The V call is TRBV20-1, the J call TRBJ2-1; the match to TRBD2 covers 13 bases. The CDR3 is 15 amino acids. Trimming took 5 bases from V and 8 from J; bases not matched to a gene: 9. The germline V gene has CDR1 DFQATT and CDR2 SNEGSKA (reference sequence). For the CDR3, the DNA is TGCAGTGCTGTAGCCCGACTAGCGGGAGGCCATGAGCAGTTCTTC. It yields the protein CSAVARLAGGHEQFF.

V gene TRBV7-9 combines with J gene TRBJ2-5; D might be TRBD2 (6 bases). CDR3 length equals 15 residues. The ends were cut back, 3 bases at V and 2 bases at J, with 13 bases in the middle. The V gene's germline CDR1 is SEHNR and CDR2 FQNEAQ (reference sequence). The CDR3 DNA is TGTGCCAGCAGCTTCGATGGGGGGTTTCAAGAGACCCAGTACTTC. Residues: CASSFDGGFQETQYF.

This clonotype was seen a handful of times. The V gene is TRBV20-1, the J gene TRBJ2-7; the D gene is possibly TRBD2 (6 bases). Germline CDR1 and CDR2: DFQATT and SNEGSKA (reference sequence). The CDR3 sequence is 15 residues long. Trimming removed 0 bases at V and 0 bases at J, with 12 bases between. The CDR3 DNA reads TGCAGTGCTAGAGATCGGTCGACTAGCTCCTACGAGCAGTACTTC. It codes for CSARDRSTSSYEQYF.

There are a few counts of this clonotype. V and J are TRBV21-1 and TRBJ2-7; the DNA was not compared with TRBD1, the D call given in the table. TRBV21-1 is noted as a pseudogene. CDR3 length: 15 residues. CDR3: CASSNGTSDSYEQYF. CDR3 DNA sequence: TGTGCCAGCAGCAACGGGACTAGCGACTCCTACGAGCAGTACTTC.

This clonotype has at least ten counts. The chain employs TRBV7-3 and TRBJ2-3; 8 positions agree with TRBD2. The CDR3 is made up of 13 amino acids. Germline V gene data show CDR1 as SGHTA and CDR2 as FQGTGA. V lost 0 bases, J lost 8 bases, and 1 base stayed unmatched. The CDR3 nucleotides read TGTGCCAGCAGCTTAACCGGGACTAGTACGCAGTATTTT. It is translated as CASSLTGTSTQYF.

This clonotype was observed a handful of times. This chain joins TRBV11-2 and TRBJ2-5; D unresolved. V lost 2 bases to trimming and J lost 5 bases, with 12 bases between them. Germline CDR1 SGHAT, CDR2 FQNNGV. This CDR3 comprises 14 residues. The CDR3 DNA is TGTGCCAGCAGCTTACTAAAAGGGAAGGAGACCCAGTACTTC. Encoded protein: CASSLLKGKETQYF.

The V and J genes are TRBV5-1 and TRBJ2-5; no clear D. The CDR3 loop spans 13 amino acids. Looked up from germline, CDR1 is SGHRS and CDR2 is YFSETQ. V was pared by 3 bases and J by 10 bases, with 16 bases between. DNA for the CDR3: TGCGCCAGCAGCTCTCCTCGAACTCTGGTCCAGTACTTC. Protein: CASSSPRTLVQYF.

This clonotype has at least ten counts. The rearrangement joins TRBV5-1 to TRBJ2-7; weak D call: TRBD1 (5 bases). The germline gives CDR1 SGHRS, CDR2 YFSETQ. CDR3 size: 15 residues. V shed 4 bases and J shed 1 base, with 15 bases lying between them. DNA for the CDR3: TGCGCCAGCAGCCGGATAACAGGAGAATCCTACGAGCAGTACTTC. Translating gives CASSRITGESYEQYF.

The rearrangement links TRBV7-2 to TRBJ2-3; TRBD2 aligns across 7 bases. Germline loops: CDR1 SGHTA, CDR2 FQGNSA. The CDR3 covers 13 residues. The V and J ends lost 6 bases and 8 bases, in that order; junction bases with no gene match: 8. DNA for the CDR3: TGTGCCAGCAGTCCCAGCGGGACGCTTACGCAGTATTTT. Translated: CASSPSGTLTQYF.

This clonotype was seen at least ten times. This chain uses TRBV9 with TRBJ2-7, with D possibly TRBD1 on 5 matching bases. Trimming removed 0 bases at V and 1 base at J, with 5 bases between. The CDR3 contains 13 residues. Germline V gives CDR1 SGDLS, CDR2 YYNGEE. Here the CDR3 reads CASSVGQSYEQYF. As DNA, the CDR3 is TGTGCCAGCAGCGTAGGACAGTCCTACGAGCAGTACTTC.

This clonotype was detected a few times. The V and J genes are TRBV29-1 and TRBJ2-7; the D is unclear. CDR3 length: 12 residues. Germline V gene data show CDR1 as SQVTM and CDR2 as ANQGSEA. Between the trimmed V and J ends, which lost 0 bases and 3 bases, there was a span of 6 bases. This chain's CDR3 is CSVEDRYYEQYF. CDR3 nucleotide sequence: TGCAGCGTTGAAGACAGGTACTACGAGCAGTACTTC.

This clonotype was detected only a few times. The V gene is TRBV13, the J gene TRBJ2-1, with D perhaps matching TRBD2 (5 bases). Germline V CDR1 and CDR2: PRHDT, FYEKMQ (reference sequence). This CDR3 is built from 15 residues. Trimming shortened V by 2 bases and J by 3 bases, and 11 bases separated the two germline ends. CDR3 amino acids: CASSLSLDYYNEQFF. CDR3 coding DNA: TGTGCCAGCAGCTTATCGCTAGACTACTACAATGAGCAGTTCTTC.

The table lists this clonotype with a few counts. This chain uses TRBV24-1 with TRBJ2-5, with D perhaps being TRBD1 or TRBD2 (6 bases each). The CDR3 sequence is 18 residues long. V dropped 0 bases and J dropped 5 bases, with 21 bases sitting between them. Germline V gene data show CDR1 as KGHDR and CDR2 as SFDVKD. In DNA form, the CDR3 reads TGTGCCACCAGTGATTTGGGGGGGCAGGGGTCGTCCAGGGAGACCCAGTACTTC. The encoded protein is CATSDLGGQGSSRETQYF.

This clonotype was counted ten times or more. Here the CDR3 reads CATTDRGDQPQHF. In DNA form, the CDR3 reads TGTGCCACCACGGACAGGGGGGATCAGCCCCAGCATTTT. This rearrangement joins TRBV24-1 to TRBJ1-5, with 10 bases lining up with TRBD1. V lost 8 bases to trimming and J lost 5 bases; unmatched junction nucleotides: 2. CDR1 is KGHDR and CDR2 is SFDVKD in the germline V gene. CDR3 length: 13 residues.

This clonotype was seen a few times. The rearrangement uses TRBV24-1 and TRBJ1-1; the D gene is possibly TRBD1 (5 bases). The CDR3 sequence is 13 residues long. V was cut by 9 bases and J by 2 bases, with 12 bases left in between. The V gene's germline CDR1 is KGHDR and CDR2 SFDVKD. CDR3 nucleotide sequence: TGTGCCACCCAGGGACGTAAAAACACTGAAGCTTTCTTT. It translates to CATQGRKNTEAFF.

The V gene is TRBV12-3 or TRBV12-4, the J gene TRBJ1-2; D gene ambiguous. Trimming pared 6 bases from V and 4 bases from J, leaving 12 bases between. This CDR3 has 13 amino acids. CDR3 loop: CASSPGPLYGYTF. The CDR3 bases are TGTGCCAGCAGCCCCGGGCCTCTCTATGGCTACACCTTC.